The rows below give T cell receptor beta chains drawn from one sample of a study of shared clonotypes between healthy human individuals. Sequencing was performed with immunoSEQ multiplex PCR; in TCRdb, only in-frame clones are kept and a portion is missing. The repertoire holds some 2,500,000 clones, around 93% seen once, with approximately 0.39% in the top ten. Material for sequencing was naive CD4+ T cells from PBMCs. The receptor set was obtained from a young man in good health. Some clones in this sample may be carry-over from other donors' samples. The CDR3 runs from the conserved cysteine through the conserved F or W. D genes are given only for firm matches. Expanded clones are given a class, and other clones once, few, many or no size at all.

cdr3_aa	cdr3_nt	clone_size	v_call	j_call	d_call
CASSQVSSGRPRHSYNEQFF	TGCGCCAGCAGCCAAGTGTCTAGCGGGAGGCCCCGACACTCCTACAATGAGCAGTTCTTC	-	TRBV4-1	TRBJ2-1	TRBD2
CASSPRRSTPYEQYF	TGTGCCAGCTCACCTCGTCGGTCTACCCCCTACGAGCAGTACTTC	-	TRBV18	TRBJ2-7	-
CASSQVPPGLAGSDTQYF	TGCGCCAGCAGCCAAGTCCCCCCGGGACTAGCGGGATCAGATACGCAGTATTTT	-	TRBV4-1	TRBJ2-3	TRBD2
CASRDRGHGFEQYF	TGTGCCAGCAGGGACAGGGGGCACGGTTTCGAGCAGTACTTC	-	TRBV6-1	TRBJ2-7	TRBD1
CASSGTSGRGNEQFF	TGTGCCAGCAGTGGGACTAGCGGGAGGGGCAATGAGCAGTTCTTC	-	TRBV28	TRBJ2-1	TRBD2
CASSPRLEGNEQFF	TGTGCCAGCTCACCGCGACTAGAGGGCAATGAGCAGTTCTTC	-	TRBV18	TRBJ2-1	-
CASSLAPRNEAFF	TGTGCCAGCAGCTTAGCTCCCAGAAATGAAGCTTTCTTT	-	TRBV7-9	TRBJ1-1	-
CASKTPTATGELFF	TGTGCCAGCAAGACTCCCACCGCTACCGGGGAGCTGTTTTTT	-	TRBV28	TRBJ2-2	-
CASSLLRTRSTDTQYF	TGTGCCAGCAGTTTACTGAGGACTCGGAGCACAGATACGCAGTATTTT	-	TRBV28	TRBJ2-3	-
CASSLGQGRAGYEQYF	TGTGCCAGCAGCTTGGGACAGGGCCGGGCAGGCTACGAGCAGTACTTC	-	TRBV5-4	TRBJ2-7	TRBD1
CASSLLGQGNTIYF	TGTGCCAGCAGCCTACTGGGACAGGGAAACACCATATATTTT	-	TRBV5-5	TRBJ1-3	TRBD1
CASSSTGGNRNEQFF	TGTGCCAGCAGCTCGACAGGGGGCAATAGGAATGAGCAGTTCTTC	-	TRBV7-2	TRBJ2-1	TRBD1
CASSQDFVTPLHF	TGTGCCAGCAGCCAAGATTTCGTGACACCCCTCCACTTT	-	TRBV4-2	TRBJ1-6	-
CASSPGGAYEQYF	TGTGCCAGCAGCCCGGGAGGGGCCTACGAGCAGTACTTC	-	TRBV9	TRBJ2-7	TRBD2
CACTSVTYEQYF	TGTGCCTGCACTAGTGTCACCTACGAGCAGTACTTC	-	TRBV30	TRBJ2-7	-
CATSSGTTPYEQYF	TGTGCCACCAGTAGCGGGACTACCCCCTACGAGCAGTACTTC	-	TRBV7-2	TRBJ2-7	TRBD2
CASSVAGSSLYNEQFF	TGTGCCAGCAGCGTAGCCGGGTCGTCTTTGTACAATGAGCAGTTCTTC	-	TRBV9	TRBJ2-1	-
CASSPRTGTADTGELFF	TGTGCCAGCAGCCCGAGGACAGGGACCGCGGACACCGGGGAGCTGTTTTTT	-	TRBV9	TRBJ2-2	TRBD1
CSGGRGPYEQYF	TGCAGCGGCGGGAGGGGTCCCTACGAGCAGTACTTC	-	TRBV29-1	TRBJ2-7	TRBD2
CASTQGQWPVGYTF	TGTGCCAGTACCCAGGGACAGTGGCCGGTAGGCTACACCTTC	-	TRBV19	TRBJ1-2	TRBD1
CASKYRESSYNEQFF	TGTGCCAGCAAATACAGGGAAAGCTCCTACAATGAGCAGTTCTTC	once	TRBV2	TRBJ2-1	-
CAWSTGGAETQYF	TGTGCCTGGAGTACGGGGGGTGCGGAGACCCAGTACTTC	-	TRBV30	TRBJ2-5	TRBD2
CASSLWEWENTIYF	TGTGCCAGCAGCTTGTGGGAGTGGGAAAACACCATATATTTT	-	TRBV7-9	TRBJ1-3	-
CASSTRSGGTQYF	TGTGCCAGCAGCACAAGATCTGGAGGGACCCAGTACTTC	-	TRBV9	TRBJ2-5	-
CASSGPSLSYNEQFF	TGTGCCAGCAGCGGACCCTCCCTCTCCTACAATGAGCAGTTCTTC	-	TRBV5-4	TRBJ2-1	-